This TCR beta chain was observed in a study of blood T cell repertoires in COVID-19. In the study overall: Donors in the United States, Italy and Spain gave samples during acute or convalescent COVID-19.

Sequenced by immunoSEQ multiplex PCR; TCRdb stores in-frame clones only, minus some. Found here are more than 200,000 clones, roughly 80% of them singletons; the top ten hold more than 9%. Trimming shortened V by 3 bases and J by 4 bases, and 9 bases separated the two germline ends. Germline lookup yields CDR1 MDHEN and CDR2 SYDVKM. The CDR3 length is 13 residues. The chain has TRBV28 and TRBJ1-2; D is uncertain. The source material was peripheral blood. The TCR was taken from an elderly woman with acute or convalescent COVID-19. The chain's CDR3 is CASSLGQIYGYTF. As DNA, the CDR3 is TGTGCCAGCAGTTTGGGCCAGATCTATGGCTACACCTTC.